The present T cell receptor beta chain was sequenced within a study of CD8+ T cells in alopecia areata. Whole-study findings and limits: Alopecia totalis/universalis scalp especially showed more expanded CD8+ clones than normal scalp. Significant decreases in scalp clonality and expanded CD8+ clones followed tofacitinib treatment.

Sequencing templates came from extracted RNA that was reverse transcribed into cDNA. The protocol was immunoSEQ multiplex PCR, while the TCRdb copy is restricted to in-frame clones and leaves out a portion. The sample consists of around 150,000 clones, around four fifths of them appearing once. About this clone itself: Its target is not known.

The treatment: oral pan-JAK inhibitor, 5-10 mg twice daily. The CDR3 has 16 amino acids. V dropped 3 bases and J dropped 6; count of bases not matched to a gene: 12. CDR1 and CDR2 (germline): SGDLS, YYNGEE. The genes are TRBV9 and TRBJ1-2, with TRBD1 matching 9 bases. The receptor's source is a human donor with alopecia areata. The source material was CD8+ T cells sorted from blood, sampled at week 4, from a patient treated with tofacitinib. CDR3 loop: CASSETPQGALDGYTF. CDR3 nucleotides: TGTGCCAGCAGCGAGACTCCACAGGGGGCGTTGGATGGCTACACCTTC.